These 3 T cell receptor beta chains share one sample of origin, sequenced in a study of shared clonotypes between healthy human individuals. Clones were read by immunoSEQ multiplex PCR, and TCRdb kept only the in-frame ones, dropping some. This sample yields approximately 2,200,000 clones, of which under 95% are seen a single time; about 1.5% belongs to the top ten. Cells designated naive CD8 were CD45RO-negative and were positively selected for CCR7, with terminally differentiated effector memory CD45RA+ cells excluded. The specimen sequenced was naive CD8+ T cells from PBMCs. These receptors originate from a man between 18 and 35 years old in good health. Some clones in this sample may be carry-over from other donors' samples.

The J gene is TRBJ1-1, the V gene TRBV27; D gene ambiguous. CDR1 and CDR2 from the germline V gene are MNHEY and SMNVEV (reference sequence). Between the trimmed V and J ends, which lost 6 bases and 4 bases, there was a span of 12 bases. The CDR3 loop spans 13 amino acids. The CDR3 sequence: CASSLSMGTEAFF. The CDR3 coding sequence is TGTGCCAGCAGCCTCTCCATGGGCACTGAAGCTTTCTTT.

The chain links TRBV11-3 to TRBJ2-2; no definite D call. This CDR3 comprises 17 residues. The germline V and J ends were trimmed by 5 bases and 6 bases, with 22 bases remaining between them. Looked up from germline, CDR1 is SGHNT and CDR2 is YENEEA. The CDR3 DNA follows: TGTGCCAGCAGCCTCCTCGAAACCCGGGCCGGGTCCGGGGAGCTGTTTTTT. Translating it yields CASSLLETRAGSGELFF.

The chain uses TRBV11-2 and TRBJ1-2; 8 bases align to TRBD1. The CDR3 length is 13 residues. Trimming at V came to 5 bases and at J to 6 bases, leaving 5 bases not matched to a gene. Germline V gene data show CDR1 as SGHAT and CDR2 as FQNNGV. As DNA, the CDR3 is TGTGCCAGCAGCGGACAGGGAATCCATGGCTACACCTTC. Protein: CASSGQGIHGYTF.